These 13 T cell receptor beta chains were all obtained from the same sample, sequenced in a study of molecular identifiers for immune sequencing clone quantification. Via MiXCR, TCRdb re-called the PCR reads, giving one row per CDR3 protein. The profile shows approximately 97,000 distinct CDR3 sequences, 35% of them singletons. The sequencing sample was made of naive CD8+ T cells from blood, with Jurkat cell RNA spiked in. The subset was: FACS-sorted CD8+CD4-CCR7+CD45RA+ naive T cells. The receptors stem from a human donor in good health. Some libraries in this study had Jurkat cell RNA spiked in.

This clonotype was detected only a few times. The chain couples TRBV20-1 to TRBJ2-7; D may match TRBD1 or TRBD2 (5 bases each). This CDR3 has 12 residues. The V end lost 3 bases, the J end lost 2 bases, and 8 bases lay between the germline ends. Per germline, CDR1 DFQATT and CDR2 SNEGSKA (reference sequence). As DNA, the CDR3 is TGCAGTGCTAGTGAGGGGCCCTACGAGCAGTACTTC. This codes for CSASEGPYEQYF.

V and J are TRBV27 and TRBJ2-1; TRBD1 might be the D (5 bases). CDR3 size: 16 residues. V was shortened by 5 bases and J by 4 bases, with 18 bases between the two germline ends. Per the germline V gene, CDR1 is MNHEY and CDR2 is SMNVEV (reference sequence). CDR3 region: CASSLSTEEYYNEQFF. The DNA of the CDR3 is TGTGCCAGCAGTCTTTCGACAGAGGAATATTACAATGAGCAGTTCTTC.

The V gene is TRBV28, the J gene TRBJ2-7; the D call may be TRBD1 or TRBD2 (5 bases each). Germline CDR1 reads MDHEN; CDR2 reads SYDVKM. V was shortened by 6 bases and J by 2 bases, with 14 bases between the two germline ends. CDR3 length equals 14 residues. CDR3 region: CASSSGLGAYEQYF. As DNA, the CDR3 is TGTGCCAGCAGCTCGGGGTTAGGGGCCTACGAGCAGTACTTC.

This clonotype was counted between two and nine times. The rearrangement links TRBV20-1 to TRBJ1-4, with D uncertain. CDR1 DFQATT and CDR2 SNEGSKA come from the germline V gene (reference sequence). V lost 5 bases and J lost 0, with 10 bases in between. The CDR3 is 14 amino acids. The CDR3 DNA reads TGCAGTGCTGAGGGCAGAGCAACTAATGAAAAACTGTTTTTT. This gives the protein CSAEGRATNEKLFF.

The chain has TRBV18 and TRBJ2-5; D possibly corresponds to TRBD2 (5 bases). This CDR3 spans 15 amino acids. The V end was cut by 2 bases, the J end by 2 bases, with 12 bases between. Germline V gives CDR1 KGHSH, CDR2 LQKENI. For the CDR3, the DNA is TGTGCCAGCTCACCAGGGAGTGTTACACAAGAGACCCAGTACTTC. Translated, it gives CASSPGSVTQETQYF. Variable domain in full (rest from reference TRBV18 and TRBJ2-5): NAGVMQNPRHLVRRRGQEARLRCSPMKGHSHVYWYRQLPEEGLKFMVYLQKENIIDESGMPKERFSAEFPKEGPSILRIQQVVRGDSAAYFCASSPGSVTQETQYFGPGTRLLVL.

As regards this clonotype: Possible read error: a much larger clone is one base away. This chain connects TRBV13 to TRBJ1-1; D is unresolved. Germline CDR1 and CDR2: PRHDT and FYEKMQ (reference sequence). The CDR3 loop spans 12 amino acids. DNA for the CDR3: TGTGCCAACAGCTTAATCGGTACTGAAGCTTTCTTT. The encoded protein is CANSLIGTEAFF. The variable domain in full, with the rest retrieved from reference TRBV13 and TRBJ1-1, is AAGVIQSPRHLIKEKRETATLKCYPIPRHDTVYWYQQGPGQDPQFLISFYEKMQSDKGSIPDRFSAQQFSDYHSELNMSSLELGDSALYFCANSLIGTEAFFGQGTRLTVV.

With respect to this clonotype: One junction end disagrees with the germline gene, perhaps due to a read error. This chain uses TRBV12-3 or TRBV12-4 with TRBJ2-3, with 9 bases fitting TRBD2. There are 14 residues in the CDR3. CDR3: CACSLAGVPDTQYF. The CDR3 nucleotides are TGTGCCTGCAGTTTAGCGGGAGTACCAGATACGCAGTATTTT.

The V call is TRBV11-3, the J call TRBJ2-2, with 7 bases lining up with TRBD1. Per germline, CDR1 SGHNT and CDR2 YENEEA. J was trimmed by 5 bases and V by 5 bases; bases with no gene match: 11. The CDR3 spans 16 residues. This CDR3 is CASSPLETGYTGELFF. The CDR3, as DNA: TGTGCCAGCAGCCCACTGGAGACAGGGTATACCGGGGAGCTGTTTTTT.

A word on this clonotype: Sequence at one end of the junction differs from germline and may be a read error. In nucleotides, the CDR3 is TGTGCCAGCAGTTTCGCAGTGAACTCTGAAGCTTTCTTT. As protein: CASSFAVNSEAFF. V is TRBV28 and J is TRBJ1-1, with no clear D. This CDR3 is 13 amino acids long. CDR1 is MDHEN and CDR2 is SYDVKM in the germline V gene.

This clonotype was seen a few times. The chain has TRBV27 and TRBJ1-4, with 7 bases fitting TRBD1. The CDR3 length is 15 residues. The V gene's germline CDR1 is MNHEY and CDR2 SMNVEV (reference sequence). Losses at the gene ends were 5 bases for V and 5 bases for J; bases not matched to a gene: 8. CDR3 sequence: CASSRGQTLNEKLFF. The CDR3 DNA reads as TGTGCCAGCAGTAGGGGACAGACACTGAATGAAAAACTGTTTTTT.

CDR3 coding DNA: TGTGCCAGCAGCTCAACGCGGGACAATGAGCAGTTCTTC. The encoded protein is CASSSTRDNEQFF. V gene TRBV7-9 combines with J gene TRBJ2-1, with D possibly TRBD2 on 5 matching bases. This CDR3 is built from 13 residues. CDR1 is SEHNR and CDR2 is FQNEAQ in the germline V gene (reference sequence). The V end lost 4 bases, the J end lost 5 bases, and 9 bases lay between the germline ends. The variable domain in full, completed from reference TRBV7-9 and TRBJ2-1, reads DTGVSQNPRHKITKRGQNVTFRCDPISEHNRLYWYRQTLGQGPEFLTYFQNEAQLEKSRLLSDRFSAERPKGSFSTLEIQRTEQGDSAMYLCASSSTRDNEQFFGPGTRLTVL.

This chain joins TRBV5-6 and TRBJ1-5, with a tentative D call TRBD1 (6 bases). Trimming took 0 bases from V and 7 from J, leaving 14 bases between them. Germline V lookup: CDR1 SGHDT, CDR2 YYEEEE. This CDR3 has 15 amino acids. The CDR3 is CASSLGAGDIQPQHF. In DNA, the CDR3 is TGTGCCAGCAGCTTGGGGGCAGGGGATATACAGCCCCAGCATTTT.

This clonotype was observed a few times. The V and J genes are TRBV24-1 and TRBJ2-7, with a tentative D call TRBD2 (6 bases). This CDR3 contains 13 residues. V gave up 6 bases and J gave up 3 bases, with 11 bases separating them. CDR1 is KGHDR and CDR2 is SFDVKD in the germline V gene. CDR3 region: CATSPGRGYEQYF. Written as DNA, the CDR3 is TGTGCCACCAGTCCCGGGCGGGGCTACGAGCAGTACTTC.